The sequence of this T cell receptor (beta chain) was determined in a study of blood T cell repertoires in COVID-19. Study summary: Samples of COVID-19 (acute and convalescent) were obtained from the United States, Italy and Spain.

The protocol was immunoSEQ multiplex PCR, while the TCRdb copy is restricted to in-frame clones and leaves out a portion. The sample shows about 270,000 clones, 80% to 95% of them seen only once. This study enrolled people aged about 18 to 100 from about two dozen US geographic areas. Participants reported their clinical history, and cohort assignment relied on those reports. Individuals in the exposed group had encountered a COVID-19 case within 2 weeks preceding study entry. The sequencing sample was made of PBMCs or T cells enriched from blood (not recorded which). The TCR sequence derives from a man aged 40-50 years who had been exposed to COVID-19.

For the CDR3, the DNA is TGTGCCAGCAGTTCCCCGGGAGTTGAAAAACTGTTTTTT. As protein: CASSSPGVEKLFF. The chain employs TRBV6-5 and TRBJ1-4; D remains unclear. This CDR3 has 13 residues. Germline assignment: CDR1 MNHEY and CDR2 SVGAGI. V dropped 4 bases and J dropped 7 bases, with 10 bases sitting between them.